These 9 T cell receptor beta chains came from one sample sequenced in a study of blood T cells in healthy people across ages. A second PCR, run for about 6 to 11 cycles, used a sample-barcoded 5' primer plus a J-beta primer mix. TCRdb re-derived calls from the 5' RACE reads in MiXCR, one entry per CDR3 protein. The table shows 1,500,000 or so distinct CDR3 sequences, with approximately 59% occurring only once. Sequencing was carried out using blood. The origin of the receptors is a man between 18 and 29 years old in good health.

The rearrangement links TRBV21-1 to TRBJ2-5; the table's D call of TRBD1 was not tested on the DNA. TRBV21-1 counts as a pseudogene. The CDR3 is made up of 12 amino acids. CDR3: CASSKRDREQYF. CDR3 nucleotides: TGTGCCAGCAGCAAACGGGACAGGGAGCAGTACTTC.

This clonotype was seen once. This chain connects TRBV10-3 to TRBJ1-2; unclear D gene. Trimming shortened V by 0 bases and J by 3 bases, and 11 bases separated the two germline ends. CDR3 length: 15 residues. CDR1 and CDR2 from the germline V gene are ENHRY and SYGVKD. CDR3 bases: TGTGCCATCAGTGAGTCTGACGGGCGAGACTATGGCTACACCTTC. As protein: CAISESDGRDYGYTF.

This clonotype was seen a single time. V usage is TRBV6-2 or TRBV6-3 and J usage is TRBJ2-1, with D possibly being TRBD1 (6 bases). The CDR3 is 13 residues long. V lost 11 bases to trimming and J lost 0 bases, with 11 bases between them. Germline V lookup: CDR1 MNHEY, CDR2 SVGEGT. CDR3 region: CAAGESSYNEQFF. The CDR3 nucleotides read TGTGCCGCAGGGGAAAGCTCCTACAATGAGCAGTTCTTC.

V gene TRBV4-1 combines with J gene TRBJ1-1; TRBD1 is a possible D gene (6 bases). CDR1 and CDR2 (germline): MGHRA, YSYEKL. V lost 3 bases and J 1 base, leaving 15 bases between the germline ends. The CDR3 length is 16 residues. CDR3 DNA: TGCGCCAGCAGCCAGGGGTGGGGGGGGCCGAACACTGAAGCTTTCTTT. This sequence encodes CASSQGWGGPNTEAFF.

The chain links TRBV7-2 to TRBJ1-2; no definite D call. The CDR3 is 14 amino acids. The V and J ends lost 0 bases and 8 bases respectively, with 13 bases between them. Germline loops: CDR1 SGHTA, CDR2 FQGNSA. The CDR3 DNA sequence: TGTGCCAGCAGCTTAGCGGGAACAGCTCGCGGCTACACCTTC. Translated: CASSLAGTARGYTF.

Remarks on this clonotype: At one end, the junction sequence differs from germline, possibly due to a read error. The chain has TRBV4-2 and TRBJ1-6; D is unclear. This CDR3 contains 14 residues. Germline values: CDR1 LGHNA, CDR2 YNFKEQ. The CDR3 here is CASSPRQYSSPPHF. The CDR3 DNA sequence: TGTGCCAGCAGCCCCCGACAATACTCTTCACCCCCCCACTTT.

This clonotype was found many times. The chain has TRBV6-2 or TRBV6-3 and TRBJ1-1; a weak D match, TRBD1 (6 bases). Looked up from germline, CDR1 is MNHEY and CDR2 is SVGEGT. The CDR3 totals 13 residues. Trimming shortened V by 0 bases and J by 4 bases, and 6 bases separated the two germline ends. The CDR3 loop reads CASSYSGGTEAFF. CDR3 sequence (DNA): TGTGCCAGCAGTTACTCAGGGGGCACTGAAGCTTTCTTT.

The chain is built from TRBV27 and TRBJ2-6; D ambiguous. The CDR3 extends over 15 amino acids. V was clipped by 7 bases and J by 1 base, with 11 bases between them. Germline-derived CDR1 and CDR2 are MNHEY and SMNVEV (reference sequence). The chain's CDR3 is CASTIYGSGANVLTF. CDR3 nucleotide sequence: TGTGCCAGCACGATTTATGGTTCTGGGGCCAACGTCCTGACTTTC.

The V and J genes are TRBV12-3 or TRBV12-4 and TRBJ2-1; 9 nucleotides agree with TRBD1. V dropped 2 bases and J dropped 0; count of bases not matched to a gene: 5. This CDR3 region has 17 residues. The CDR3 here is CASSLSWDRASYNEQFF. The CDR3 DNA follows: TGTGCCAGCAGTTTATCTTGGGACAGGGCCTCCTACAATGAGCAGTTCTTC.